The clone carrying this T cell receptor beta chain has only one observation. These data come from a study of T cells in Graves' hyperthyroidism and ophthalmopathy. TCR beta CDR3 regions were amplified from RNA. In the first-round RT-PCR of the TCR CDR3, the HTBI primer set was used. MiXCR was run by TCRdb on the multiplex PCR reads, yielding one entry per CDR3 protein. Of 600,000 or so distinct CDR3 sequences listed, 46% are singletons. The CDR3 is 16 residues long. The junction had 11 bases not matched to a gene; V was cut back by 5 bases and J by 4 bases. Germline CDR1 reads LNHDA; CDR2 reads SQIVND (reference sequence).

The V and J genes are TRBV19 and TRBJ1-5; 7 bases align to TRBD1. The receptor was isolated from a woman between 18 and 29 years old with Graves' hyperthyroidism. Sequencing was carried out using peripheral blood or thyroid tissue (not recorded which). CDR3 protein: CASSLGQDRLNQPQHF. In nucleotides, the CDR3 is TGTGCCAGTAGTTTAGGCCAGGACAGGCTGAATCAGCCCCAGCATTTT.